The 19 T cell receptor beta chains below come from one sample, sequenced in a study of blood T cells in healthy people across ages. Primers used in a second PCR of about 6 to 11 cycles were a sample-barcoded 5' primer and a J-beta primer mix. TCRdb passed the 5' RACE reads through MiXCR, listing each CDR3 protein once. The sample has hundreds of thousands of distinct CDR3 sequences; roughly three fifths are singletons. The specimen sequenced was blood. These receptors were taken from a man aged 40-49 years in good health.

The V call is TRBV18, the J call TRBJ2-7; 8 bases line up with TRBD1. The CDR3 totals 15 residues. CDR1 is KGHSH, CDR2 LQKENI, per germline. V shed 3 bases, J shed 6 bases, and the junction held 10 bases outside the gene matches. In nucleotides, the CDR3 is TGTGCCAGCTCACCCCGGACAGGGTCATTGGGCGAGCAGTACTTC. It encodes CASSPRTGSLGEQYF.

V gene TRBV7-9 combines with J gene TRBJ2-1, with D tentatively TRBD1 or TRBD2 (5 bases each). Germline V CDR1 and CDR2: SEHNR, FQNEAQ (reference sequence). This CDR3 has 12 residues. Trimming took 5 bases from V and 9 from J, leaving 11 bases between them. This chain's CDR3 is CASSLKRGEQFF. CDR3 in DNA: TGTGCCAGCAGCCTGAAGAGGGGTGAGCAGTTCTTC.

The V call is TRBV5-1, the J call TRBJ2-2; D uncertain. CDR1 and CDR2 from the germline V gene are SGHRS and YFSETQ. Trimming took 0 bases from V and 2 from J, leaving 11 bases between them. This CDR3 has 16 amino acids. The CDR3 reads CASSLVADYNTGELFF. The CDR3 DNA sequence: TGCGCCAGCAGCTTGGTAGCAGATTACAACACCGGGGAGCTGTTTTTT.

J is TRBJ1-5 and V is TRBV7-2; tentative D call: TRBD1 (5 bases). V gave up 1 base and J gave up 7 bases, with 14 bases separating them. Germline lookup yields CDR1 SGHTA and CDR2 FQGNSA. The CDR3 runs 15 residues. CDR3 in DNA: TGTACCAGCAGCTTAGGTGGCAGGGACGGGCAGCCCCAGCATTTT. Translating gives CTSSLGGRDGQPQHF.

The CDR3 here is CASSLEGGSGETQYF. The CDR3 nucleotides are TGTGCCAGCAGCTTAGAAGGAGGCTCCGGAGAGACCCAGTACTTC. This chain uses TRBV11-2 with TRBJ2-7, with a weak D call TRBD2 (5 bases). The better agreement between TRBJ2-5 and the DNA end casts doubt on the J call. The CDR3 consists of 15 residues. Per the germline V gene, CDR1 is SGHAT and CDR2 is FQNNGV.

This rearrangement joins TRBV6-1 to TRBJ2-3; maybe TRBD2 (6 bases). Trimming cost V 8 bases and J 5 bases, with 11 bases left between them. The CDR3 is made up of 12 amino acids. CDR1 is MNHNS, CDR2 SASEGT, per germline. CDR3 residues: CASETRVDTQYF. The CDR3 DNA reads TGTGCCAGCGAGACTAGGGTAGATACGCAGTATTTT.

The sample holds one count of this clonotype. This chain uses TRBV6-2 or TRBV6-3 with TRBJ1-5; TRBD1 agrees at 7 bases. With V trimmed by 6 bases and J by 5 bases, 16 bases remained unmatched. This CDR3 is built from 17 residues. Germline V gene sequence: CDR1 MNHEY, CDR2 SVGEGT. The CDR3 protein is CASRTGTASLSHQPQHF. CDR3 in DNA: TGTGCCAGCAGGACCGGGACAGCGAGCCTAAGCCATCAGCCCCAGCATTTT.

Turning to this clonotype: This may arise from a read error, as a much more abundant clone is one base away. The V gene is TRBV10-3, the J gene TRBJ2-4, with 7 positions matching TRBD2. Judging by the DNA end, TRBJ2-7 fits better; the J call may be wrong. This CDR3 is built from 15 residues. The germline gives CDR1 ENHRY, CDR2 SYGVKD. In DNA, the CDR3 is TGTGCCATATCATCAGAGGGAGGGCCTTTGAGCGAGCAGTACTTC. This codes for CAISSEGGPLSEQYF.

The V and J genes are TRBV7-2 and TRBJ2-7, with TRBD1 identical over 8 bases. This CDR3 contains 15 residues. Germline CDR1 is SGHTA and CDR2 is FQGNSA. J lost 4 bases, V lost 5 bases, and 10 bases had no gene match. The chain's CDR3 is CASSPPRQGMYEQYF. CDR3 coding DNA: TGTGCCAGCAGCCCCCCCAGACAGGGGATGTACGAGCAGTACTTC.

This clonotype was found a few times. Written as DNA, the CDR3 is TGTGCCAGCAGCGTAGGGCGGGGGATTTACAATGAGCAGTTCTTC. This sequence encodes CASSVGRGIYNEQFF. The chain has TRBV9 and TRBJ2-1; 7 positions match TRBD2. Germline loops: CDR1 SGDLS, CDR2 YYNGEE. The CDR3 runs to 15 residues. Trimming took 0 bases from V and 4 from J; bases not matched to a gene: 4.

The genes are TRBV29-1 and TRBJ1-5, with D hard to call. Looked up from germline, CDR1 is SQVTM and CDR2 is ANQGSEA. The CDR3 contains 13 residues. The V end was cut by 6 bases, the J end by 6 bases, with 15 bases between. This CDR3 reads CSVASKLGQPQHF. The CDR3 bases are TGCAGCGTCGCTTCAAAGTTGGGTCAGCCCCAGCATTTT.

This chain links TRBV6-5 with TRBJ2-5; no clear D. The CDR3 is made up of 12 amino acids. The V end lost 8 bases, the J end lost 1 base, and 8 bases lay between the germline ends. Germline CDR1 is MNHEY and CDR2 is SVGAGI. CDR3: CASHGFQETQYF. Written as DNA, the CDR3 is TGTGCCAGCCACGGCTTCCAAGAGACCCAGTACTTC.

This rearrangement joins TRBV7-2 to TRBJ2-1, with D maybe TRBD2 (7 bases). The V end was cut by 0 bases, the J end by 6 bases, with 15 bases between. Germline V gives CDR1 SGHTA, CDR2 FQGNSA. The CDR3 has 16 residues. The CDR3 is CASSLALGGQGNEQFF. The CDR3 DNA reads TGTGCCAGCAGCTTAGCGTTGGGGGGGCAAGGCAATGAGCAGTTCTTC.

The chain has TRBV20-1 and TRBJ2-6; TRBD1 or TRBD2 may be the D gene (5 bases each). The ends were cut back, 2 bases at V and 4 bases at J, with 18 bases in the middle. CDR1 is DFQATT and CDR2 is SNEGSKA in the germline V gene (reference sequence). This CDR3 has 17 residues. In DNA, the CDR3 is TGCAGTGCTAGACCAAGGGACCCTCGGACCGGGGCCAACGTCCTGACTTTC. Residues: CSARPRDPRTGANVLTF.

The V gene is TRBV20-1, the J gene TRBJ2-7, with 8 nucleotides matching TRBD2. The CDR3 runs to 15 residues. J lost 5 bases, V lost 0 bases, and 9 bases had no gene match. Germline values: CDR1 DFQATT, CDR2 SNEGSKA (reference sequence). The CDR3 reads CSARDPGGSVDEQYF. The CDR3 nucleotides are TGCAGTGCTAGAGATCCGGGGGGGAGTGTTGACGAGCAGTACTTC.

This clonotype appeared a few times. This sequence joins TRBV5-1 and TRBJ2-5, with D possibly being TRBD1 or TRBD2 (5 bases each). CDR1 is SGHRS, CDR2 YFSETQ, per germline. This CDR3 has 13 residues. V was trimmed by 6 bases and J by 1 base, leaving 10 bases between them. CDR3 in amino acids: CASKWGTQETQYF. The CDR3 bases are TGCGCCAGCAAGTGGGGGACCCAAGAGACCCAGTACTTC.

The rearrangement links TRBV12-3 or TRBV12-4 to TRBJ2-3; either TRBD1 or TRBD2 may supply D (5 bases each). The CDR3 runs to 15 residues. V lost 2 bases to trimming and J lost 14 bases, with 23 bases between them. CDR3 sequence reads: CASSLPLQSGKTAYF. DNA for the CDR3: TGTGCCAGCAGTTTACCGCTCCAGTCCGGGAAGACAGCGTATTTT.

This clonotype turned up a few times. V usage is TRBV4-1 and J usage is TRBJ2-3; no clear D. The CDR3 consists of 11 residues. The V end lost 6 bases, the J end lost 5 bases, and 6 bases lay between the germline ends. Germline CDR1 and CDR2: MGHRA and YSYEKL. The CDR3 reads CASRLRDTQYF. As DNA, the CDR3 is TGCGCCAGCAGATTGCGAGATACGCAGTATTTT.

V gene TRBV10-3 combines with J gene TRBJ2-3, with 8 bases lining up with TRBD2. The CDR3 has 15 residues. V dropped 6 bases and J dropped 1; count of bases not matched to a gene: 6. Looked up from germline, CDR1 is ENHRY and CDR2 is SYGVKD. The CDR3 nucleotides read TGTGCCATCAGCGATAGCGGGAAAGGCACAGATACGCAGTATTTT. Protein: CAISDSGKGTDTQYF.